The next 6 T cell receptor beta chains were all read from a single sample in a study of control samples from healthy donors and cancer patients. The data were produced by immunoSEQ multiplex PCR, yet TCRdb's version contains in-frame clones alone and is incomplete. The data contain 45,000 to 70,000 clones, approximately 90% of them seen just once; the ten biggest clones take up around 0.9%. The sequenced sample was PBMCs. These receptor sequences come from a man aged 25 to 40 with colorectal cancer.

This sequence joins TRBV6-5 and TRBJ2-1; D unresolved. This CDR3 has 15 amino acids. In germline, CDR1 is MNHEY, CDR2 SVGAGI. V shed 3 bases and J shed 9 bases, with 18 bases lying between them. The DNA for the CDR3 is TGTGCCAGCAGTTATAGCCCCACGGGCCCCAGTGAGCAGTTCTTC. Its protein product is CASSYSPTGPSEQFF.

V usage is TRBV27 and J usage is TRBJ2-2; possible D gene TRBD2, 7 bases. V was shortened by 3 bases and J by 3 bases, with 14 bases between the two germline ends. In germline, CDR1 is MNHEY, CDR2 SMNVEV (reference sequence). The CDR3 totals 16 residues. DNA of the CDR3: TGTGCCAGCAGTTTTACCGCGGGGGCCTACACCGGGGAGCTGTTTTTT. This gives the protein CASSFTAGAYTGELFF.

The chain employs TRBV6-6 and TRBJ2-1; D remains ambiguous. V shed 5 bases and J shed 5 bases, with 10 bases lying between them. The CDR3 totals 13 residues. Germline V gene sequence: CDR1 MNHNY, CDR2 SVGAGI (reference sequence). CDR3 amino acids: CASSLRVDNEQFF. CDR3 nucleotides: TGTGCCAGCAGTCTCCGGGTCGACAATGAGCAGTTCTTC.

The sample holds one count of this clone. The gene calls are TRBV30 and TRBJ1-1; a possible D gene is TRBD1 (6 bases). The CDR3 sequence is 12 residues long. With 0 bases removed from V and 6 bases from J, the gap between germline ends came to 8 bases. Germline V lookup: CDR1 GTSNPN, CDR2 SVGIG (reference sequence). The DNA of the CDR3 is TGTGCCTGGAGTGTAGGGGGGTCTGAAGCTTTCTTT. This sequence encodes CAWSVGGSEAFF.

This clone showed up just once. CDR3 protein: CASSLGGRNTEAFF. CDR3 sequence (DNA): TGTGCCAGCAGCTTGGGGGGGCGCAACACTGAAGCTTTCTTT. This chain connects TRBV7-6 to TRBJ1-1; D is possibly TRBD1 (6 bases). V was pared by 3 bases and J by 2 bases, with 10 bases between. Germline CDR1 reads SGHVS; CDR2 reads FNYEAQ. The CDR3 has 14 residues.

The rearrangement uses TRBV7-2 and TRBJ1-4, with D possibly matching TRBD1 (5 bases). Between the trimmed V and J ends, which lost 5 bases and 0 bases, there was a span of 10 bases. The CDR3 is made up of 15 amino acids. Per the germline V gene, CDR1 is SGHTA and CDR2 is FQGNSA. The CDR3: CASSPGTSTNEKLFF. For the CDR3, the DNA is TGTGCCAGCAGCCCTGGGACCTCAACTAATGAAAAACTGTTTTTT.